This entry lists 19 T cell receptor beta chains sequenced from one sample in a study of T-cell memory formation after mild COVID-19. TCRdb used MiXCR to reprocess the 5' RACE reads, holding one entry per CDR3 protein. The sample comprises approximately 300,000 distinct CDR3 sequences, roughly 15% of which are singletons, and over 20% rests with the top ten. Sequenced input: PBMCs or a T cell subset sorted from them (not recorded which). The receptor source for this set is a man in his late teens or twenties who had mild COVID-19 (a few samples of this study predate the infection). Cell type and time point are not known.

This clonotype has more than one count but fewer than ten. The rearrangement uses TRBV7-8 and TRBJ2-3; D is possibly TRBD2 (5 bases). There are 15 residues in the CDR3. The V end was cut by 5 bases, the J end by 5 bases, with 17 bases between. CDR1 and CDR2 from the germline V gene are SGHVS and FQNEAQ. The CDR3 DNA reads as TGTGCCAGCAGCGAGAACGCGGGCTGGGGAGATACGCAGTATTTT. This encodes CASSENAGWGDTQYF.

The chain uses TRBV5-5 and TRBJ2-2; 9 nucleotides line up with TRBD2. The junction had 14 bases not matched to a gene; V was cut back by 3 bases and J by 5 bases. The CDR3 length is 18 residues. The germline CDR1 and CDR2 sequences are SGHKS and YYEKEE (reference sequence). The CDR3 reads CASSSGRAGGFGTGELFF. The CDR3 DNA is TGTGCCAGCAGCTCTGGACGAGCGGGGGGCTTCGGAACCGGGGAGCTGTTTTTT.

To note about this clonotype: In this CDR3 the conserved last residue, phenylalanine or tryptophan, is missing, so a read error is likely. The rearrangement links TRBV5-4 to TRBJ1-2; unclear D gene. V was clipped by 4 bases and J by 2 bases, with 9 bases between them. The CDR3 is made up of 13 amino acids. CDR1 is SGHNT, CDR2 YYREEE, per germline (reference sequence). The CDR3 is CASSLDGNYGYTL. The CDR3 DNA reads as TGTGCCAGCAGCCTGGATGGAAACTATGGCTACACCTTA.

This clonotype has a handful of counts. V gene TRBV6-2 or TRBV6-3 combines with J gene TRBJ1-5, with D tentatively TRBD1 (6 bases). Trimming removed 8 bases from V and 6 bases from J, with 8 bases in between. CDR1 is MNHEY, CDR2 SVGEGT, per germline. This CDR3 comprises 11 residues. The CDR3 region has the DNA TGTGCCAGCGGACAGTCTCAGCCCCAGCATTTT. Protein product: CASGQSQPQHF.

This clonotype turned up a few times. The chain carries TRBV4-3 and TRBJ2-3; D is unresolved. The germline V gene has CDR1 LGHNA and CDR2 YSLEER. CDR3 length: 18 residues. Between the trimmed V and J ends, which lost 4 bases and 0 bases, there was a span of 20 bases. The CDR3 spells CASSPIKAVESSTDTQYF. The DNA of the CDR3 is TGCGCCAGCAGCCCCATAAAAGCCGTCGAGTCTAGCACAGATACGCAGTATTTT.

J is TRBJ2-1 and V is TRBV4-2, with TRBD2 matching over 14 bases. The ends lost 0 bases at V and 6 bases at J; junction bases unmatched: 1. Germline CDR1 LGHNA, CDR2 YNFKEQ. The CDR3 has 16 amino acids. For the CDR3, the DNA is TGTGCCAGCAGCCAAGAGGGGACTAGCGGGGGCAATGAGCAGTTCTTC. Amino acid sequence: CASSQEGTSGGNEQFF.

This clonotype was seen a few times. The rearrangement uses TRBV28 and TRBJ1-6, with D perhaps TRBD1 (5 bases). The CDR3 runs 14 residues. V was trimmed by 6 bases and J by 9 bases, leaving 15 bases between them. Germline CDR1 and CDR2: MDHEN and SYDVKM. CDR3 coding DNA: TGTGCCAGCAGCCCCCAGTTAGGGGTTTCACCCCTCCACTTT. This gives the protein CASSPQLGVSPLHF.

There are many counts of this clonotype. The chain uses TRBV5-6 and TRBJ1-5, with TRBD1 matching over 7 bases. This CDR3 is 18 amino acids long. J lost 2 bases, V lost 2 bases, and 13 bases had no gene match. CDR1 is SGHDT and CDR2 is YYEEEE in the germline V gene. For the CDR3, the DNA is TGTGCCAGCAGCTTACGGGGTGAGATGACAGGGCGCAATCAGCCCCAGCATTTT. The encoded protein is CASSLRGEMTGRNQPQHF.

The rearrangement links TRBV10-3 to TRBJ2-1; 8 bases agree with TRBD2. The CDR3 covers 16 residues. The junction had 4 bases not matched to a gene; V was cut back by 3 bases and J by 0 bases. Looked up from germline, CDR1 is ENHRY and CDR2 is SYGVKD. The DNA for the CDR3 is TGTGCCATCAGTGATTCGGGGGGGAGCTCCTACAATGAGCAGTTCTTC. It is translated as CAISDSGGSSYNEQFF.

At least ten counts were recorded for this clonotype. This chain's CDR3 is CARTSTDTQYF. DNA for the CDR3: TGTGCCAGAACATCGACAGATACGCAGTATTTT. This rearrangement joins TRBV19 to TRBJ2-3; D not resolved. V was shortened by 9 bases and J by 3 bases, with 7 bases between the two germline ends. From germline, CDR1 is LNHDA and CDR2 SQIVND (reference sequence). There are 11 residues in the CDR3.

This clonotype occurred a few times. Because it lacks the conserved phenylalanine or tryptophan at the end, this CDR3 is likely a read error. The chain joins TRBV7-3 to TRBJ2-7, with 7 bases aligning to TRBD2. Germline V CDR1 and CDR2: SGHTA, FQGTGA. This CDR3 region has 15 residues. Trimming at V came to 1 base and at J to 2 bases, leaving 5 bases not matched to a gene. The chain's CDR3 is CASSLRGGDPYEQYS. CDR3 DNA sequence: TGTGCCAGCAGCTTAAGGGGAGGGGATCCCTACGAGCAGTACTCC.

This clonotype was counted a few times. The gene calls are TRBV12-3 or TRBV12-4 and TRBJ2-5; D remains unclear. The CDR3 is 13 residues long. Trimming removed 6 bases at V and 4 bases at J, with 12 bases between. The DNA of the CDR3 is TGTGCCAGCAGCCGATCTAGTGGAGAGACCCAGTACTTC. The encoded protein is CASSRSSGETQYF.

The chain uses TRBV10-3 and TRBJ2-7; D is ambiguous. Trimming removed 0 bases at V and 4 bases at J, with 7 bases between. The germline gives CDR1 ENHRY, CDR2 SYGVKD. The length of the CDR3 is 13 residues. CDR3 sequence (DNA): TGTGCCATCAGTGAGTCGTGGGGTTACGAGCAGTACGTC. It specifies CAISESWGYEQYV.

This clonotype turned up a few times. The CDR3 bases are TGTGCCAGCTCACCGACAGGGGTAAATTCACCCCTCCACTTT. Its translation is CASSPTGVNSPLHF. The chain is built from TRBV18 and TRBJ1-6; 8 nucleotides line up with TRBD1. Germline lookup yields CDR1 KGHSH and CDR2 LQKENI. The ends lost 3 bases at V and 7 bases at J; junction bases unmatched: 2. The CDR3 sequence is 14 residues long.

In its sample, this clonotype was seen a few times. The V and J genes are TRBV7-9 and TRBJ1-6; no reliable D call. V lost 1 base and J 10 bases, leaving 14 bases between the germline ends. The germline V gene has CDR1 SEHNR and CDR2 FQNEAQ (reference sequence). The CDR3 loop spans 15 amino acids. The CDR3 DNA follows: TGTGCCAGCAGCTTAGGGGCCCACAGAAGCTCACCCCTCCACTTT. It codes for CASSLGAHRSSPLHF. The full variable domain, with the rest looked up from reference TRBV7-9 and TRBJ1-6, is DTGVSQNPRHKITKRGQNVTFRCDPISEHNRLYWYRQTLGQGPEFLTYFQNEAQLEKSRLLSDRFSAERPKGSFSTLEIQRTEQGDSAMYLCASSLGAHRSSPLHFGNGTRLTVT.

The gene calls are TRBV12-3 or TRBV12-4 and TRBJ2-1; D is possibly TRBD2 (6 bases). The CDR3 is 18 residues long. Trimming took 7 bases from V and 0 from J, leaving 22 bases between them. CDR3 bases: TGTGCCAGCAACATGCGGGGACCACTAAGCCTCTCCTACAATGAGCAGTTCTTC. Translating gives CASNMRGPLSLSYNEQFF.

This CDR3 is CSAQRATQYF. The CDR3 DNA sequence: TGCAGTGCCCAACGGGCGACCCAGTACTTC. This chain connects TRBV20-1 to TRBJ2-5, with unresolved D. V gave up 6 bases and J gave up 7 bases, with 9 bases separating them. CDR1 DFQATT and CDR2 SNEGSKA come from the germline V gene (reference sequence). CDR3 length: 10 residues.

This clonotype was detected a few times. V usage is TRBV7-9 and J usage is TRBJ2-7; D gene unclear. The V end was cut by 5 bases, the J end by 6 bases, with 17 bases between. This CDR3 contains 14 residues. CDR1 is SEHNR, CDR2 FQNEAQ, per germline (reference sequence). Here the CDR3 reads CASSAWMWGGEQYV. In nucleotides, the CDR3 is TGTGCCAGCAGCGCCTGGATGTGGGGTGGCGAGCAGTACGTC.

In this sample, this clonotype turned up a few times. V is TRBV29-1 and J is TRBJ1-1; possible D gene TRBD1, 6 bases. CDR3 size: 13 residues. The germline V gene encodes CDR1 SQVTM and CDR2 ANQGSEA. V was shortened by 4 bases and J by 7 bases, with 16 bases between the two germline ends. CDR3: CSVALTGANEAFF. Written as DNA, the CDR3 is TGCAGCGTTGCCCTTACGGGGGCAAATGAAGCTTTCTTT.